The 29 T cell receptor beta chains below all came from one sample that was sequenced in a study of radiation and T cells in renal cell carcinoma. The time point was: baseline pretreatment blood. Regarding treatment: 15 Gy SBRT to primary tumor, nephrectomy 4 weeks later. Data came from immunoSEQ multiplex PCR; TCRdb stores just in-frame clones and leaves some out. The sample consists of 100,000 to 150,000 clones, roughly 80% of them appearing once. The sample consisted of blood, taken from a patient whose treatment included radiotherapy and nephrectomy. The receptors derive from a woman aged 55-70 years with renal cell carcinoma.

The chain combines TRBV6-6 with TRBJ2-5; no definite D call. The J call may be wrong; the DNA end is better matched by TRBJ2-7. This CDR3 is built from 12 residues. Germline V CDR1 and CDR2: MNHNY, SVGAGI (reference sequence). CDR3 amino acids: CASSYPYYEQYF. CDR3 nucleotides: TGTGCCAGCAGTTACCCCTACTACGAGCAGTACTTC.

The chain couples TRBV2 to TRBJ2-7, with TRBD2 matching over 12 bases. Germline values: CDR1 SNHLY, CDR2 FYNNEI. V lost 7 bases to trimming and J lost 12 bases; unmatched junction nucleotides: 7. The CDR3 extends over 12 amino acids. Here the CDR3 reads CASNGLAGFPYF. The CDR3 nucleotides are TGTGCCAGCAATGGACTAGCGGGATTCCCGTACTTC.

The chain recombines TRBV7-3 with TRBJ2-2; 8 nucleotides agree with TRBD1. With 2 bases clipped from V and 0 bases from J, the junction kept 8 bases outside the gene matches. Germline CDR1 and CDR2: SGHTA and FQGTGA. The CDR3 runs to 18 residues. CDR3: CASSLRRGQGSNTGELFF. The CDR3 DNA reads as TGTGCCAGCAGCTTACGGCGAGGACAGGGATCGAACACCGGGGAGCTGTTTTTT. The whole variable domain, filled in from reference TRBV7-3 and TRBJ2-2, reads GAGVSQTPSNKVTEKGKYVELRCDPISGHTALYWYRQSLGQGPEFLIYFQGTGAADDSGLPNDRFFAVRPEGSVSTLKIQRTERGDSAVYLCASSLRRGQGSNTGELFFGEGSRLTVL.

The chain recombines TRBV7-9 with TRBJ2-1; 7 bases line up with TRBD2. Losses at the gene ends were 5 bases for V and 0 bases for J; bases not matched to a gene: 4. This CDR3 region has 15 residues. CDR1 is SEHNR and CDR2 is FQNEAQ in the germline V gene (reference sequence). CDR3 in amino acids: CASSRGSSSYNEQFF. The CDR3 coding sequence is TGTGCCAGCAGCCGCGGGAGTAGCTCCTACAATGAGCAGTTCTTC.

The chain joins TRBV5-4 to TRBJ2-5; TRBD1 matches at 11 bases. The CDR3 spans 14 residues. Germline V gene sequence: CDR1 SGHNT, CDR2 YYREEE (reference sequence). V shed 4 bases, J shed 4 bases, and the junction held 3 bases outside the gene matches. CDR3 residues: CASSQDRGRETQYF. The CDR3 coding sequence is TGTGCCAGCAGCCAGGACAGGGGGCGAGAGACCCAGTACTTC.

The rearrangement uses TRBV9 and TRBJ2-5, with 11 bases aligning to TRBD2. CDR1 is SGDLS, CDR2 YYNGEE, per germline. This CDR3 region has 14 residues. With 4 bases clipped from V and 4 bases from J, the junction kept 3 bases outside the gene matches. CDR3: CASSLAGGRETQYF. DNA of the CDR3: TGTGCCAGCAGCCTAGCGGGGGGCCGAGAGACCCAGTACTTC.

The chain links TRBV6-5 to TRBJ1-4; D uncertain. V dropped 5 bases and J dropped 1 base, with 5 bases sitting between them. The germline V gene encodes CDR1 MNHEY and CDR2 SVGAGI. CDR3 length equals 13 residues. Here the CDR3 reads CASSPGTNEKLFF. CDR3 nucleotides: TGTGCCAGCAGTCCGGGAACTAATGAAAAACTGTTTTTT.

V usage is TRBV15 and J usage is TRBJ2-5; possible D gene TRBD1, 6 bases. CDR1 and CDR2 from the germline V gene are LNHNV and YYDKDF (reference sequence). Trimming shortened V by 5 bases and J by 2 bases, and 15 bases separated the two germline ends. This CDR3 has 15 amino acids. CDR3 in amino acids: CATSPGQTQQETQYF. In nucleotides, the CDR3 is TGTGCCACCAGCCCTGGACAGACTCAGCAAGAGACCCAGTACTTC. Full variable domain (missing parts from reference TRBV15 and TRBJ2-5): DAMVIQNPRYQVTQFGKPVTLSCSQTLNHNVMYWYQQKSSQAPKLLFHYYDKDFNNEADTPDNFQSRRPNTSFCFLDIRSPGLGDTAMYLCATSPGQTQQETQYFGPGTRLLVL.

This clone was seen just once. The chain uses TRBV9 and TRBJ1-1; possibly TRBD1 for D (5 bases). The CDR3 consists of 15 residues. CDR1 and CDR2 from the germline V gene are SGDLS and YYNGEE. V lost 0 bases to trimming and J lost 2 bases, with 11 bases between them. CDR3 protein: CASSVAWQGNTEAFF. CDR3 sequence (DNA): TGTGCCAGCAGCGTAGCATGGCAGGGTAACACTGAAGCTTTCTTT.

The genes are TRBV28 and TRBJ1-2, with TRBD1 identical over 8 bases. The CDR3 loop spans 14 amino acids. Germline V CDR1 and CDR2: MDHEN, SYDVKM. J was trimmed by 6 bases and V by 2 bases; bases with no gene match: 5. The CDR3 bases are TGTGCCAGCAGTTTAACTGGCAGGGGGCATGGCTACACCTTC. It encodes CASSLTGRGHGYTF.

This chain joins TRBV11-3 and TRBJ2-3; maybe TRBD1 (5 bases). The CDR3 totals 15 residues. The V and J ends lost 1 base and 3 bases respectively, with 11 bases between them. Germline assignment: CDR1 SGHNT and CDR2 YENEEA. The DNA for the CDR3 is TGTGCCAGCAGCTTAGGAGCAGGGCGGACAGATACGCAGTATTTT. This sequence encodes CASSLGAGRTDTQYF.

In this sample, this clone turned up a few times. This chain uses TRBV19 with TRBJ1-2, with 8 bases lining up with TRBD1. CDR3 length: 12 residues. The V and J ends lost 9 bases and 7 bases, in that order; junction bases with no gene match: 7. Germline assignment: CDR1 LNHDA and CDR2 SQIVND (reference sequence). CDR3 loop: CASRGRVFGYTF. The DNA of the CDR3 is TGTGCCAGCAGGGGGCGCGTTTTTGGCTACACCTTC.

The chain recombines TRBV6-4 with TRBJ1-6; D might be TRBD1 (5 bases). V gave up 0 bases and J gave up 9 bases, with 12 bases separating them. Germline V gives CDR1 MRHNA, CDR2 SNTAGT. The CDR3 consists of 15 residues. DNA for the CDR3: TGTGCCAGCAGTGACTCGGGGCAGGTTGGTTCACCCCTCCACTTT. Protein sequence: CASSDSGQVGSPLHF.

The rearrangement joins TRBV15 to TRBJ2-5, with TRBD2 matching 12 bases. Germline lookup yields CDR1 LNHNV and CDR2 YYDKDF (reference sequence). The length of the CDR3 is 17 residues. J was trimmed by 5 bases and V by 1 base; bases with no gene match: 8. The CDR3 protein is CATSRGRLAGDVETQYF. CDR3 nucleotide sequence: TGTGCCACCAGCAGAGGCCGACTAGCGGGGGATGTGGAGACCCAGTACTTC.

The CDR3 sequence: CASSTTGTGALNQPQHF. For the CDR3, the DNA is TGTGCCAGCAGTACCACCGGGACAGGGGCACTCAATCAGCCCCAGCATTTT. This rearrangement joins TRBV27 to TRBJ1-5; TRBD1 matches at 10 bases. The CDR3 is 17 amino acids. Germline CDR1 MNHEY, CDR2 SMNVEV (reference sequence). The V segment lost 5 bases and the J segment 3 bases; nucleotides outside the gene matches: 10.

This clone was recorded a few times. This rearrangement joins TRBV4-1 to TRBJ1-1; D possibly corresponds to TRBD1 (5 bases). The V end was cut by 6 bases, the J end by 0 bases, with 26 bases between. Looked up from germline, CDR1 is MGHRA and CDR2 is YSYEKL. This CDR3 has 19 residues. The CDR3 DNA reads TGCGCCAGCAGTCTAGGGGCATTAAGTTCCCTCCGTTTGAACACTGAAGCTTTCTTT. The encoded protein is CASSLGALSSLRLNTEAFF.

V usage is TRBV9 and J usage is TRBJ2-1; possible D gene TRBD2, 6 bases. CDR3 size: 15 residues. The germline gives CDR1 SGDLS, CDR2 YYNGEE. V lost 3 bases and J lost 3, with 13 bases in between. The CDR3 nucleotides read TGTGCCAGCAGCGCCCCGAGCGGGTACTACAATGAGCAGTTCTTC. Protein sequence: CASSAPSGYYNEQFF.

In this sample, this clone turned up once. This chain uses TRBV25-1 with TRBJ2-3, with D unresolved. This CDR3 is 15 amino acids long. With 2 bases removed from V and 0 bases from J, the gap between germline ends came to 9 bases. Looked up from germline, CDR1 is MGHDK and CDR2 is SYGVNS. For the CDR3, the DNA is TGTGCCAGCAGTGAACAGGCAACTAGCACAGATACGCAGTATTTT. This sequence encodes CASSEQATSTDTQYF.

The chain links TRBV7-2 to TRBJ1-3, with D possibly being TRBD1 (6 bases). Germline V gene sequence: CDR1 SGHTA, CDR2 FQGNSA. This CDR3 has 16 amino acids. V was clipped by 5 bases and J by 0 bases, with 14 bases between them. The DNA of the CDR3 is TGTGCCAGCAGCCAATCAGGGGCACTCTCTGGAAACACCATATATTTT. This gives the protein CASSQSGALSGNTIYF.

The chain combines TRBV19 with TRBJ1-1, with unresolved D. Germline V gene lookup returns CDR1 LNHDA and CDR2 SQIVND (reference sequence). The CDR3 spans 14 residues. Between the trimmed V and J ends, which lost 7 bases and 0 bases, there was a span of 12 bases. The CDR3 DNA reads as TGTGCCAGTATGGAAGTTGGCATGAACACTGAAGCTTTCTTT. It yields the protein CASMEVGMNTEAFF.

This clone was counted only a few times. The rearrangement joins TRBV7-2 to TRBJ1-2, with D possibly matching TRBD1 (5 bases). Looked up from germline, CDR1 is SGHTA and CDR2 is FQGNSA. This CDR3 is 14 amino acids long. V lost 1 base, J lost 4 bases, and 10 bases lay in between. The CDR3 nucleotides are TGTGCCAGCAGCTTAGTACAGGCGGGCTATGGCTACACCTTC. Its translation is CASSLVQAGYGYTF.

A remark on this clone: Relative to the germline gene, one junction end is altered; a read error may explain this. The chain couples TRBV28 to TRBJ1-4; D not resolved. CDR1 is MDHEN and CDR2 is SYDVKM in the germline V gene. CDR3 length: 12 amino acids. As DNA, the CDR3 is TGTGCCAGCAGAGGTACGGGCGGAGGACTGGATTTT. As protein: CASRGTGGGLDF.

The rearrangement uses TRBV5-6 and TRBJ2-1, with 9 nucleotides matching TRBD1. With V trimmed by 5 bases and J by 5 bases, 8 bases remained unmatched. The CDR3 contains 15 residues. CDR1 is SGHDT, CDR2 YYEEEE, per germline. The CDR3 sequence is CASRLRDRADNEQFF. The CDR3 DNA reads TGTGCCAGCAGGCTCCGGGACAGGGCCGACAATGAGCAGTTCTTC. The complete variable domain, with remaining parts taken from reference TRBV5-6 and TRBJ2-1, reads DAGVTQSPTHLIKTRGQQVTLRCSPKSGHDTVSWYQQALGQGPQFIFQYYEEEERQRGNFPDRFSGHQFPNYSSELNVNALLLGDSALYLCASRLRDRADNEQFFGPGTRLTVL.

This clone has just a few counts. J is TRBJ2-5 and V is TRBV6-5, with D possibly being TRBD1 or TRBD2 (5 bases each). Trimming removed 7 bases at V and 1 base at J, with 13 bases between. The CDR3 runs 14 residues. The germline gives CDR1 MNHEY, CDR2 SVGAGI. The CDR3 reads CASTGAGTQETQYF. CDR3 sequence (DNA): TGTGCCAGCACCGGGGCAGGGACCCAAGAGACCCAGTACTTC.

The V and J genes are TRBV10-1 and TRBJ1-1; D possibly corresponds to TRBD1 (6 bases). The CDR3 spans 14 residues. The V end was cut by 11 bases, the J end by 1 base, with 17 bases between. Per germline, CDR1 WNHNN and CDR2 SYGVQD (reference sequence). As DNA, the CDR3 is TGCGCCGGTCACGGGGGCTCCGGGAACACTGAAGCTTTCTTT. This gives the protein CAGHGGSGNTEAFF.

The rearrangement joins TRBV29-1 to TRBJ1-1, with TRBD1 as a possible D gene (5 bases). Trimming took 7 bases from V and 1 from J, leaving 19 bases between them. This CDR3 is 15 amino acids long. Germline CDR1 and CDR2: SQVTM and ANQGSEA. The CDR3 region has the DNA TGCAGCGGTTCCCACCCGGGACTCAAGAACACTGAAGCTTTCTTT. This translates into CSGSHPGLKNTEAFF.

The genes are TRBV6-1 and TRBJ1-1; possible D gene TRBD1, 5 bases. This CDR3 is built from 15 residues. The ends were cut back, 3 bases at V and 4 bases at J, with 15 bases in the middle. Germline V lookup: CDR1 MNHNS, CDR2 SASEGT. The CDR3 nucleotides are TGTGCCAGCAGTGAGTCTAAGGCAGGGCTCACTGAAGCTTTCTTT. As protein: CASSESKAGLTEAFF.

The chain has TRBV6-1 and TRBJ2-5, with D unresolved. The V end was cut by 4 bases, the J end by 3 bases, with 9 bases between. This CDR3 is 13 amino acids long. Per the germline V gene, CDR1 is MNHNS and CDR2 is SASEGT. The CDR3 protein is CASSVATKETQYF. The CDR3 nucleotides are TGTGCCAGCAGTGTAGCCACCAAAGAGACCCAGTACTTC.

V gene TRBV19 combines with J gene TRBJ2-5, with 7 bases that match TRBD1. Matching the DNA end better, TRBJ2-7 makes the J call doubtful. This CDR3 is 13 amino acids long. Germline loops: CDR1 LNHDA, CDR2 SQIVND (reference sequence). For the CDR3, the DNA is TGTGCCAGTAGTATTGACAGGGAATACGAGCAGTACTTC. It specifies CASSIDREYEQYF.